The clone carrying this T cell receptor beta chain was counted at least ten times. V dropped 3 bases and J dropped 6 bases, with 12 bases sitting between them. The CDR3 contains 13 residues. This sample is part of a study of T cells in Graves' hyperthyroidism and ophthalmopathy. Investigators excluded patients with uncontrolled infection, other autoimmune disease, pregnancy or lactation. Clinicians diagnosed patients from clinical symptoms, serum thyroxine and TRAb, thyroid ultrasound and orbital computed tomography. RNA transcripts gave rise to amplified TCR beta CDR3 regions. The study used the HTBI primer set for a first-round RT-PCR of the TCR CDR3. One entry per CDR3 protein, called by TCRdb with MiXCR from the multiplex PCR reads. This table holds some 570,000 distinct CDR3 sequences, 12% to 15% found once.

Sequencing was carried out using blood. The chain carries TRBV12-3 or TRBV12-4 and TRBJ2-7; D is unresolved. The TCR was taken from a woman aged 18-35 years with Graves' ophthalmopathy. The DNA of the CDR3 is TGTGCCAGCAGTTTCGCAGTCACGGGCGAGCAGTACTTC. Protein product: CASSFAVTGEQYF.